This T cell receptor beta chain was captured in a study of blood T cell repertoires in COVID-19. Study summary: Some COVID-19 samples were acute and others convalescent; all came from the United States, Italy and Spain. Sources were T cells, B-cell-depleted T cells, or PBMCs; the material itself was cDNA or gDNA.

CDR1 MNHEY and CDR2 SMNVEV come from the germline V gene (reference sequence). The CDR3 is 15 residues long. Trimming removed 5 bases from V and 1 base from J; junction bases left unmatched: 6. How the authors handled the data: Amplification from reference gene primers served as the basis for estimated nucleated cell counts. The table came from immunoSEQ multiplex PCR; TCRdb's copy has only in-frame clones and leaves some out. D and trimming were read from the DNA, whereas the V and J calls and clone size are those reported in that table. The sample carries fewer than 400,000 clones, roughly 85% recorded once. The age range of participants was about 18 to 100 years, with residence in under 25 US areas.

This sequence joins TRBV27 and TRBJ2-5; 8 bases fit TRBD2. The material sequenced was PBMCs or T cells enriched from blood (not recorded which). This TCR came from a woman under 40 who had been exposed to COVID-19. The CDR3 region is CASSPSGGTQETQYF. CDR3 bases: TGTGCCAGCAGTCCGTCGGGGGGGACCCAAGAGACCCAGTACTTC.